These T cell receptor beta chains were read from a single sample in a study of T-cell memory formation after mild COVID-19. Via MiXCR, TCRdb re-called the 5' RACE reads, giving one row per CDR3 protein. This table has roughly 100,000 distinct CDR3 sequences, around 11% appearing once. The sequenced sample was PBMCs or a T cell subset sorted from them (not recorded which). The source of these receptors is an adult woman who had mild COVID-19 (a few samples of this study predate the infection). Cell type and time point are not known. Each CDR3 is given with its conserved first and last residue. Each record gives: D gene, V gene, clone size, J gene, CDR3 protein, CDR3 DNA. D genes are given only for firm matches. Not all rows give a size; the values are once, few, many and, for expanded clones, a class.

D gene: TRBD2; V gene: TRBV27; clone size: .; J gene: TRBJ2-7; CDR3 protein: CAPTGTSGTQSPYEQYF; CDR3 DNA: TGTGCCCCCACCGGGACTAGCGGGACCCAATCCCCCTACGAGCAGTACTTC
D gene: .; V gene: TRBV4-1; clone size: .; J gene: TRBJ2-2; CDR3 protein: CASEWSRENTGELFF; CDR3 DNA: TGCGCCAGCGAGTGGTCCCGGGAAAACACCGGGGAGCTGTTTTTT
D gene: .; V gene: TRBV4-1; clone size: .; J gene: TRBJ2-2; CDR3 protein: CASSPNRDPGELFF; CDR3 DNA: TGCGCCAGCAGCCCGAACAGGGACCCCGGGGAGCTGTTTTTT
D gene: TRBD2; V gene: TRBV7-2; clone size: .; J gene: TRBJ2-2; CDR3 protein: CASSTEPLAGPNTGELFF; CDR3 DNA: TGTGCCAGCAGCACAGAACCACTAGCGGGGCCGAACACCGGGGAGCTGTTTTTT
D gene: .; V gene: TRBV20-1; clone size: few; J gene: TRBJ1-4; CDR3 protein: CSARDVLMNEKLFF; CDR3 DNA: TGCAGTGCTAGAGATGTACTGATGAATGAAAAACTGTTTTTT
D gene: .; V gene: TRBV7-6; clone size: few; J gene: TRBJ2-7; CDR3 protein: CASSPSGSPYEQYF; CDR3 DNA: TGTGCCAGCAGCCCGTCAGGGTCCCCCTACGAGCAGTACTTC
D gene: TRBD2; V gene: TRBV12-3/TRBV12-4; clone size: few; J gene: TRBJ2-1; CDR3 protein: CASSRSGSSYNEQFF; CDR3 DNA: TGTGCCAGCAGCCGAAGCGGGAGTTCCTACAATGAGCAGTTCTTC
D gene: .; V gene: TRBV6-5; clone size: few; J gene: TRBJ2-1; CDR3 protein: CASSPRSGGSYNEQFF; CDR3 DNA: TGTGCCAGCAGCCCCCGATCCGGGGGCTCCTACAATGAGCAGTTCTTC
D gene: .; V gene: TRBV21-1; clone size: few; J gene: TRBJ2-5; CDR3 protein: CASSMTVGLKTQYF; CDR3 DNA: TGTGCCAGCAGCATGACAGTGGGGTTGAAGACCCAGTACTTC
D gene: TRBD2; V gene: TRBV5-1; clone size: few; J gene: TRBJ2-1; CDR3 protein: CASSWGLAGGASSYNEQFF; CDR3 DNA: TGCGCCAGCAGCTGGGGACTAGCGGGAGGGGCAAGCTCCTACAATGAGCAGTTCTTC
D gene: TRBD1; V gene: TRBV4-3; clone size: .; J gene: TRBJ1-1; CDR3 protein: CASSQWDRSNTEAFF; CDR3 DNA: TGCGCCAGCAGCCAATGGGACAGGTCGAACACTGAAGCTTTCTTT
D gene: TRBD2; V gene: TRBV20-1; clone size: .; J gene: TRBJ2-1; CDR3 protein: CSAPGGIEFF; CDR3 DNA: TGCAGTGCTCCCGGGGGGATCGAGTTCTTC
D gene: .; V gene: TRBV7-9; clone size: few; J gene: TRBJ2-2; CDR3 protein: CASSLAIGLHRELFF; CDR3 DNA: TGTGCCAGCAGCTTAGCGATCGGACTGCACCGGGAGCTGTTTTTT
D gene: .; V gene: TRBV27; clone size: .; J gene: TRBJ2-5; CDR3 protein: CASRTGPETQYF; CDR3 DNA: TGTGCCAGCCGAACTGGCCCGGAGACCCAGTACTTC
D gene: TRBD2; V gene: TRBV6-5; clone size: .; J gene: TRBJ2-1; CDR3 protein: CASSPRTSGSVFFAYNEQFF; CDR3 DNA: TGTGCCAGCAGTCCGCGGACTAGCGGGAGTGTCTTTTTTGCGTACAATGAGCAGTTCTTC
D gene: .; V gene: TRBV5-1; clone size: few; J gene: TRBJ2-1; CDR3 protein: CASSVGSRGSSYNEQFF; CDR3 DNA: TGCGCCAGCAGCGTTGGTAGCCGGGGAAGCTCCTACAATGAGCAGTTCTTC
D gene: .; V gene: TRBV27; clone size: many; J gene: TRBJ2-1; CDR3 protein: CASGVLANYNEQFF; CDR3 DNA: TGTGCCAGCGGGGTCCTAGCGAACTACAATGAGCAGTTCTTC
D gene: TRBD1; V gene: TRBV13; clone size: .; J gene: TRBJ2-7; CDR3 protein: CASSLTGFYEQYF; CDR3 DNA: TGTGCCAGCAGTTTGACAGGGTTCTACGAGCAGTACTTC
D gene: TRBD2; V gene: TRBV9; clone size: .; J gene: TRBJ2-1; CDR3 protein: CASSYPSTSGSSYNEQFF; CDR3 DNA: TGTGCCAGCAGCTACCCCTCGACTAGCGGGTCTTCCTACAATGAGCAGTTCTTC
D gene: TRBD1; V gene: TRBV5-1; clone size: .; J gene: TRBJ2-7; CDR3 protein: CASSLGQGPHEQYF; CDR3 DNA: TGCGCCAGCAGCCTCGGACAGGGCCCCCACGAGCAGTACTTC
D gene: .; V gene: TRBV7-9; clone size: few; J gene: TRBJ1-2; CDR3 protein: CASSLPALGFYGYTF; CDR3 DNA: TGTGCCAGCAGCCTCCCGGCGTTGGGGTTTTATGGCTACACCTTC
D gene: .; V gene: TRBV5-5; clone size: .; J gene: TRBJ2-3; CDR3 protein: CASSLERTDTQYF; CDR3 DNA: TGTGCCAGCAGCTTGGAGCGCACAGATACGCAGTATTTT
D gene: TRBD2; V gene: TRBV7-2; clone size: few; J gene: TRBJ2-3; CDR3 protein: CASSSTSGMTDTQYF; CDR3 DNA: TGTGCCAGCAGCTCTACTAGCGGGATGACAGATACGCAGTATTTT
D gene: TRBD1; V gene: TRBV25-1; clone size: .; J gene: TRBJ1-1; CDR3 protein: CASSATRQGMRGTEAFF; CDR3 DNA: TGTGCCAGCAGTGCCACCCGACAGGGGATGAGGGGCACTGAAGCTTTCTTT
D gene: .; V gene: TRBV9; clone size: few; J gene: TRBJ2-5; CDR3 protein: CASSTPRTLGDETQYF; CDR3 DNA: TGTGCCAGCAGCACACCGAGGACCCTGGGGGACGAGACCCAGTACTTC
D gene: .; V gene: TRBV4-1; clone size: few; J gene: TRBJ2-5; CDR3 protein: CASSQGQGELVQETQYF; CDR3 DNA: TGCGCCAGCAGCCAAGGACAAGGGGAGTTGGTACAAGAGACCCAGTACTTC
D gene: .; V gene: TRBV12-3/TRBV12-4; clone size: .; J gene: TRBJ2-1; CDR3 protein: CASSLAPGIGNEQFF; CDR3 DNA: TGTGCCAGCAGTTTAGCGCCGGGAATCGGGAATGAGCAGTTCTTC
D gene: TRBD2; V gene: TRBV7-8; clone size: many; J gene: TRBJ2-3; CDR3 protein: CASSFPLAGNLSTDTQYF; CDR3 DNA: TGTGCCAGCAGCTTCCCCCTAGCGGGGAACCTCAGCACAGATACGCAGTATTTT
D gene: .; V gene: TRBV15; clone size: few; J gene: TRBJ2-7; CDR3 protein: CATSRGNMVGEQYF; CDR3 DNA: TGTGCCACCAGCAGAGGCAACATGGTGGGCGAGCAGTACTTC
D gene: .; V gene: TRBV5-1; clone size: .; J gene: TRBJ2-5; CDR3 protein: CASSFREPQETQYF; CDR3 DNA: TGCGCCAGCAGCTTCCGGGAACCCCAAGAGACCCAGTACTTC
D gene: .; V gene: TRBV29-1; clone size: .; J gene: TRBJ2-7; CDR3 protein: CSVGGLNIYEQYF; CDR3 DNA: TGCAGCGTTGGAGGACTAAACATCTACGAGCAGTACTTC
D gene: .; V gene: TRBV10-2; clone size: few; J gene: TRBJ2-5; CDR3 protein: CASSSSTETQYF; CDR3 DNA: TGCGCCAGCAGTTCCTCTACAGAGACCCAGTACTTC
D gene: TRBD2; V gene: TRBV7-2; clone size: few; J gene: TRBJ2-1; CDR3 protein: CASSLVSGSWDEQFF; CDR3 DNA: TGTGCCAGCAGCTTAGTGAGCGGGAGTTGGGATGAGCAGTTCTTC
D gene: TRBD1; V gene: TRBV24-1; clone size: .; J gene: TRBJ1-1; CDR3 protein: CATSGTGDQNTEAFF; CDR3 DNA: TGTGCCACCTCCGGGACAGGGGACCAGAACACTGAAGCTTTCTTT
D gene: .; V gene: TRBV7-9; clone size: .; J gene: TRBJ2-5; CDR3 protein: CAMGRQETQYF; CDR3 DNA: TGTGCCATGGGGAGACAAGAGACCCAGTACTTC
D gene: TRBD1; V gene: TRBV12-3/TRBV12-4; clone size: few; J gene: TRBJ1-5; CDR3 protein: CASTETGDSNQPQHF; CDR3 DNA: TGTGCCAGCACCGAAACAGGGGACAGCAATCAGCCCCAGCATTTT
D gene: .; V gene: TRBV9; clone size: few; J gene: TRBJ2-3; CDR3 protein: CASSVRDFHSSTDTQYF; CDR3 DNA: TGTGCCAGCAGCGTAAGGGACTTCCACTCTAGCACAGATACGCAGTATTTT
D gene: TRBD1; V gene: TRBV19; clone size: few; J gene: TRBJ1-4; CDR3 protein: CASSPRQGNEKLFF; CDR3 DNA: TGTGCCAGTAGTCCTCGACAGGGTAATGAAAAACTGTTTTTT
D gene: .; V gene: TRBV7-9; clone size: .; J gene: TRBJ2-7; CDR3 protein: CASSLGAGLGEQYF; CDR3 DNA: TGTGCCAGCAGCTTAGGCGCTGGCCTTGGCGAGCAGTACTTC